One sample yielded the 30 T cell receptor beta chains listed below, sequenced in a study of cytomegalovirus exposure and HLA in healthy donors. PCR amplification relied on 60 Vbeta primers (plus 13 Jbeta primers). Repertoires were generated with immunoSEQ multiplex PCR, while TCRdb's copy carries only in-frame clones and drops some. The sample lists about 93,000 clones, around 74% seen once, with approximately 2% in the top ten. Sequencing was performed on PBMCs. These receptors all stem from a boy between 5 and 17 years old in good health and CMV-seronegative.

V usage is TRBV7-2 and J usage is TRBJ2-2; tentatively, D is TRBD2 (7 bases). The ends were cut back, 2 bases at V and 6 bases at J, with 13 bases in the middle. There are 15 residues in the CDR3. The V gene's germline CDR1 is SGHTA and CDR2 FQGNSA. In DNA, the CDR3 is TGTGCCAGCAGCTTATTGGGGGGGCGCCCCGGGGAGCTGTTTTTT. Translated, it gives CASSLLGGRPGELFF.

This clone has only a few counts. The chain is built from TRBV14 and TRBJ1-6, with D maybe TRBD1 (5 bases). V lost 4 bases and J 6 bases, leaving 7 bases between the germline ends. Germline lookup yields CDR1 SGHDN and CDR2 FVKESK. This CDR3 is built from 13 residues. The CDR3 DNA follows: TGTGCCAGCAGCCTACAGGTTAATTCACCCCTCCACTTT. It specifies CASSLQVNSPLHF.

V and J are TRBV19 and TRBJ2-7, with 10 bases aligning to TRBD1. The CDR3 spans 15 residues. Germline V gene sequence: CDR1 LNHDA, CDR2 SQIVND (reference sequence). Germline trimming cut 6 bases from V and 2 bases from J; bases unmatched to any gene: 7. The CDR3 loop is CASREQGQGTYEQYF. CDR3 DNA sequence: TGTGCCAGTAGAGAACAGGGACAGGGGACCTACGAGCAGTACTTC.

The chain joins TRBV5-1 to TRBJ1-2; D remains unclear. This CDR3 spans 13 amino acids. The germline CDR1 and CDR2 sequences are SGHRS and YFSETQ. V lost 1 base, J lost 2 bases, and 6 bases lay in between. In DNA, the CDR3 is TGCGCCAGCAGCTTGAACCAGAACTATGGCTACACCTTC. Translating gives CASSLNQNYGYTF.

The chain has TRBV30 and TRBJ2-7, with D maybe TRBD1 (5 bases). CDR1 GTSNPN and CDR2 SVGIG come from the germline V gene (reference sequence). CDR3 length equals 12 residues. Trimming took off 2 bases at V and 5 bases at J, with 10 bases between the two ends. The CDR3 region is CAWSPRGNEQYF. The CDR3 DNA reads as TGTGCCTGGAGTCCAAGGGGCAACGAGCAGTACTTC.

CDR3 DNA: TGTGCCAGCAGTTTACTCAGGGAGGGCACTGAAGCTTTCTTT. Translation gives CASSLLREGTEAFF. J is TRBJ1-1 and V is TRBV28; possible D gene TRBD1, 5 bases. The V and J ends lost 2 bases and 4 bases respectively, with 11 bases between them. From germline, CDR1 is MDHEN and CDR2 SYDVKM. This CDR3 contains 14 residues.

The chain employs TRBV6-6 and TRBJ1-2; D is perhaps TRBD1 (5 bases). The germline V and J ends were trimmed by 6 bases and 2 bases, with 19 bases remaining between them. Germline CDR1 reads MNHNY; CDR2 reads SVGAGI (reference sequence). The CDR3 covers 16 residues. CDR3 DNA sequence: TGTGCCAGCAGCCGCCGACAGCTCGAATTGAACTATGGCTACACCTTC. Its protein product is CASSRRQLELNYGYTF.

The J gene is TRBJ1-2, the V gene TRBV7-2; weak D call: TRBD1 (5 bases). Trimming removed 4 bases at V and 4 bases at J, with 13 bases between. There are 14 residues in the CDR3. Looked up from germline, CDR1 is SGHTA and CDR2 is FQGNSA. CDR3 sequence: CASSSEAGPYGYTF. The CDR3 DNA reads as TGTGCCAGCAGCTCAGAGGCAGGGCCCTATGGCTACACCTTC.

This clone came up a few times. The CDR3 spells CSVRTGGYGYTF. CDR3 bases: TGCAGCGTTAGGACAGGGGGCTATGGCTACACCTTC. The chain has TRBV29-1 and TRBJ1-2; TRBD1 matches 10 bases. The CDR3 has 12 amino acids. Germline values: CDR1 SQVTM, CDR2 ANQGSEA. V shed 5 bases, J shed 4 bases, and the junction held 1 base outside the gene matches.

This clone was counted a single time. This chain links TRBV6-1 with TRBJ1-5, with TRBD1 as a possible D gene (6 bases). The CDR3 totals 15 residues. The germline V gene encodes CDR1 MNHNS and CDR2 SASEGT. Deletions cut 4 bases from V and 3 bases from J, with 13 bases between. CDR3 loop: CASSALQGNNQPQHF. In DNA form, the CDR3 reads TGTGCCAGCAGTGCGTTACAGGGAAACAATCAGCCCCAGCATTTT.

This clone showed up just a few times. The CDR3: CASSDSGQGNQPQHF. CDR3 DNA sequence: TGTGCCAGCAGTGACTCGGGACAGGGCAATCAGCCCCAGCATTTT. The V call is TRBV6-4, the J call TRBJ1-5; TRBD1 aligns across 8 bases. V lost 0 bases, J lost 2 bases, and 0 bases stayed unmatched. The germline gives CDR1 MRHNA, CDR2 SNTAGT. The CDR3 has 15 residues.

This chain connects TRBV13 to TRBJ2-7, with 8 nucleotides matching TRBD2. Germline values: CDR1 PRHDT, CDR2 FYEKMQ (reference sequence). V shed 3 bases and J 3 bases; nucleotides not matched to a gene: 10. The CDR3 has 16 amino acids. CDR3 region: CASSFQPRTSFYEQYF. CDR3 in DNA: TGTGCCAGCAGCTTTCAGCCGAGGACTAGCTTCTACGAGCAGTACTTC.

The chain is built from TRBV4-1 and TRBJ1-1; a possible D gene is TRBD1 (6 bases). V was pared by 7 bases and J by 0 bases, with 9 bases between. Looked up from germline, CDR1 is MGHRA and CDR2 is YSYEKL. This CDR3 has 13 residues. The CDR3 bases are TGCGCCAGCACAGGGGCGCTGAACACTGAAGCTTTCTTT. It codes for CASTGALNTEAFF.

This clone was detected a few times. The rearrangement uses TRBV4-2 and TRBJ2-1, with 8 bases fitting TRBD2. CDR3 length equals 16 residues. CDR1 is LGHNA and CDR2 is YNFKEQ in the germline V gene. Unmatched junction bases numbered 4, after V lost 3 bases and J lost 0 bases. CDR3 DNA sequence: TGTGCCAGCAGCCAGGAACTAGCGGACTCCTACAATGAGCAGTTCTTC. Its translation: CASSQELADSYNEQFF.

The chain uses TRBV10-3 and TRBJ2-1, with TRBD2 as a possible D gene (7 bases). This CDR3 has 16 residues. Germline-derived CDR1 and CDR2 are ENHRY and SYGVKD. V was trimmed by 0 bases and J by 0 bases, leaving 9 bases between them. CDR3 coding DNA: TGTGCCATCAGTGAGTCGGGGGGGGCCTCCTACAATGAGCAGTTCTTC. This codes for CAISESGGASYNEQFF.

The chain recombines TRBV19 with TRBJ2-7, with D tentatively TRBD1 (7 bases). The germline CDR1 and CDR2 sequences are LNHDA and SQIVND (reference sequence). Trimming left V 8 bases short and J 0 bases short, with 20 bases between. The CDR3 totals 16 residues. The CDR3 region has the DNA TGTGCCAGTTCCATAGGCCACCAGGGGGGCTCCTACGAGCAGTACTTC. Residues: CASSIGHQGGSYEQYF.

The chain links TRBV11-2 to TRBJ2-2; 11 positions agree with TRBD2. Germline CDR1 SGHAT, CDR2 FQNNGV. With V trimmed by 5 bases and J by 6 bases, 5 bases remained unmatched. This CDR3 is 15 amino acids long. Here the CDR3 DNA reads TGTGCCAGCAGCCGACTAGCGGGACAATCCGGGGAGCTGTTTTTT. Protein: CASSRLAGQSGELFF.

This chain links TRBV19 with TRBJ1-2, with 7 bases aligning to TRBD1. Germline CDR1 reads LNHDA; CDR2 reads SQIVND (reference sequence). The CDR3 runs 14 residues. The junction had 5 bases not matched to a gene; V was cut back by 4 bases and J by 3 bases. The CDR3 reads CASSRHRGDYGYTF. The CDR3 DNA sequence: TGTGCCAGTAGTAGGCACAGGGGAGACTATGGCTACACCTTC.

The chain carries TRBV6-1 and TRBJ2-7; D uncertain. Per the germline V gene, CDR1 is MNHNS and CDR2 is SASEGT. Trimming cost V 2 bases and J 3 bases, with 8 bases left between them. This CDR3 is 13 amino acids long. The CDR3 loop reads CASSEQTVYEQYF. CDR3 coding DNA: TGTGCCAGCAGTGAACAAACAGTCTACGAGCAGTACTTC.

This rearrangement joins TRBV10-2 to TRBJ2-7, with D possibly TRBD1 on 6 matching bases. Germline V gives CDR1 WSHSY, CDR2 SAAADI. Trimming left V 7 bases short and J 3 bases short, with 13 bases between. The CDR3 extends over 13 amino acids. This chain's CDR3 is CASNTGTYYEQYF. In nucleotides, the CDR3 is TGCGCCAGCAACACAGGGACATACTACGAGCAGTACTTC.

The CDR3 protein is CASSAGTGNEQYF. The CDR3 nucleotides are TGTGCCAGCAGCGCCGGGACAGGCAACGAGCAGTACTTC. The chain combines TRBV7-3 with TRBJ2-7; 8 bases fit TRBD1. Germline V lookup: CDR1 SGHTA, CDR2 FQGTGA. The CDR3 has 13 amino acids. V was pared by 5 bases and J by 5 bases, with 5 bases of the junction left unmatched.

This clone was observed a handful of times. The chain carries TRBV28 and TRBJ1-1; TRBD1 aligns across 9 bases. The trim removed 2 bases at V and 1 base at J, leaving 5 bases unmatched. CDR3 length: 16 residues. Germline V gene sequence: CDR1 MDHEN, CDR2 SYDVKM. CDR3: CASSLPGTGKNTEAFF. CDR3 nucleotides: TGTGCCAGCAGTTTACCTGGGACAGGGAAGAACACTGAAGCTTTCTTT.

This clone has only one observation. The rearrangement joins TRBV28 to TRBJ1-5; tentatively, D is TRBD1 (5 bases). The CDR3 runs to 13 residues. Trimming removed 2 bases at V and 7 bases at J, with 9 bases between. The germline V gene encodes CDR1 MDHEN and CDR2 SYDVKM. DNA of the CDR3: TGTGCCAGCAGTTTACAGGGATCCCAGCCCCAGCATTTT. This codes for CASSLQGSQPQHF. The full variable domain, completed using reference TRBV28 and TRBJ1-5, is DVKVTQSSRYLVKRTGEKVFLECVQDMDHENMFWYRQDPGLGLRLIYFSYDVKMKEKGDIPEGYSVSREKKERFSLILESASTNQTSMYLCASSLQGSQPQHFGDGTRLSIL.

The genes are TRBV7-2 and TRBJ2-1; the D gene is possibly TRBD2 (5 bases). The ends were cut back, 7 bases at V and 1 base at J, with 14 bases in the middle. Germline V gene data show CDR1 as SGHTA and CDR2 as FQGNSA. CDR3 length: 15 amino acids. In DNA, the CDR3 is TGTGCCAGCACCAAAGGAGCGGAATCCTACAATGAGCAGTTCTTC. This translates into CASTKGAESYNEQFF.

The CDR3: CASSSSGRGYEQYF. CDR3 nucleotide sequence: TGTGCCAGCAGTTCTAGCGGGAGGGGCTACGAGCAGTACTTC. The chain recombines TRBV6-5 with TRBJ2-7; 12 bases fit TRBD2. The junction had 1 base not matched to a gene; V was cut back by 4 bases and J by 3 bases. Germline loops: CDR1 MNHEY, CDR2 SVGAGI. The CDR3 consists of 14 residues.

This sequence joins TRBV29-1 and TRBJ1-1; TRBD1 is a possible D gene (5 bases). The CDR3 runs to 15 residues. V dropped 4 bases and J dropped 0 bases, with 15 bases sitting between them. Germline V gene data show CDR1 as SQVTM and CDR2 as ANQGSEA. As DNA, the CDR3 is TGCAGCGTTGGAGGAGGGGAGGGAATGAACACTGAAGCTTTCTTT. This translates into CSVGGGEGMNTEAFF.

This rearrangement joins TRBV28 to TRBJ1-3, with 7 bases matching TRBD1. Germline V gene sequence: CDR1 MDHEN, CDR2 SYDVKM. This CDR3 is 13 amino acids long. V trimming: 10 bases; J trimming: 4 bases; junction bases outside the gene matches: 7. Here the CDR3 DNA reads TGTGCCATCCAAAGGGGGCTCGGAAACACCATATATTTT. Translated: CAIQRGLGNTIYF.

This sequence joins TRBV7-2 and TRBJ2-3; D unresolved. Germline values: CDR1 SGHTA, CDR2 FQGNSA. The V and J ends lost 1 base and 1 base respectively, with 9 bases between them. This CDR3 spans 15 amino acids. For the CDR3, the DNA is TGTGCCAGCAGCTTAGAAGGAGACGGCACAGATACGCAGTATTTT. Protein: CASSLEGDGTDTQYF.

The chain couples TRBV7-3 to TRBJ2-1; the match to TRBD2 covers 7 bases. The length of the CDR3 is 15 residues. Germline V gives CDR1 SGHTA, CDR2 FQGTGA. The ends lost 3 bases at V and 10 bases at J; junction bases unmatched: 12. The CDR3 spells CASSLGGGPTTEQFF. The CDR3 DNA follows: TGTGCCAGCAGCTTGGGGGGGGGACCCACAACCGAGCAGTTCTTC.

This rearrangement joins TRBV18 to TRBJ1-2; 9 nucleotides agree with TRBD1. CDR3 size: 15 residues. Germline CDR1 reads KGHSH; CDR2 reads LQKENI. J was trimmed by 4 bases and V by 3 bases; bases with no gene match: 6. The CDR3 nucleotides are TGTGCCAGCTCACCTTTTGACAGGGGGACCTATGGCTACACCTTC. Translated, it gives CASSPFDRGTYGYTF.